The 28 T cell receptor beta chains below come from one sample, sequenced in a study of blood T cell repertoires in COVID-19 (TCRdb year 2020). The library was made by the immunoSEQ multiplex PCR assay. What TCRdb holds here is the immuneACCESS table cut down to in-frame rearrangements. Part of the clones is not present; checked against another copy, under half of the missing clones reflect an unresolved V gene, and the others are unexplained. The sample profile shows around 64,000 clones; around 92% of them were found once. Over 7.5% of the sample rests with the top ten. Source material: peripheral blood. These receptors were obtained from a human donor in a cohort sampled during active COVID-19.

The genes are TRBV11-2 and TRBJ2-1, with 8 positions matching TRBD2. Germline values: CDR1 SGHAT, CDR2 FQNNGV. V dropped 3 bases and J dropped 2; count of bases not matched to a gene: 9. This CDR3 has 17 residues. The CDR3 DNA is TGTGCCAGCAGCTTGTTCTGGGAGCGGGAGACCTACAATGAGCAGTTCTTC. Encoded protein: CASSLFWERETYNEQFF. Complete variable domain (other parts from reference TRBV11-2 and TRBJ2-1): EAGVAQSPRYKIIEKRQSVAFWCNPISGHATLYWYQQILGQGPKLLIQFQNNGVVDDSQLPKDRFSAERLKGVDSTLKIQPAKLEDSAVYLCASSLFWERETYNEQFFGPGTRLTVL.

This clone was observed a few times. The chain joins TRBV6-5 to TRBJ2-5, with 8 bases that match TRBD1. Per the germline V gene, CDR1 is MNHEY and CDR2 is SVGAGI. The CDR3 is made up of 13 amino acids. J gave up 6 bases and V 6 bases, and 6 bases lay outside the gene matches. CDR3 protein: CASRETGAQTQYF. The CDR3 DNA reads as TGTGCCAGCAGAGAGACAGGGGCGCAGACCCAGTACTTC.

This clone has a handful of counts. The chain carries TRBV4-1 and TRBJ2-7; 7 bases map to TRBD2. V was clipped by 5 bases and J by 3 bases; unmatched bases: 10. Germline CDR1 MGHRA, CDR2 YSYEKL. CDR3 length equals 15 residues. The CDR3 coding sequence is TGCGCCAGCAGCTACCCGGGGAGGGGTATCTACGAGCAGTACTTC. Protein sequence: CASSYPGRGIYEQYF.

This chain joins TRBV20-1 and TRBJ2-2, with 7 nucleotides matching TRBD1. The J segment lost 8 bases and the V segment lost 3 bases, leaving 15 bases of the junction unmatched. Germline-derived CDR1 and CDR2 are DFQATT and SNEGSKA (reference sequence). The CDR3 extends over 16 amino acids. The CDR3 DNA is TGCAGTGCTAGTTCTCTCAGGGGGACCGCCCGGGGGGAGCTGTTTTTT. Protein sequence: CSASSLRGTARGELFF.

This clone showed up just a few times. V and J are TRBV11-2 and TRBJ1-1; D may be TRBD1 (5 bases). Germline CDR1 and CDR2: SGHAT and FQNNGV. The CDR3 is 12 amino acids. The ends were cut back, 1 base at V and 8 bases at J, with 8 bases in the middle. The CDR3 is CASSLGRQEAFF. The CDR3 bases are TGTGCCAGCAGCTTAGGAAGACAGGAAGCTTTCTTT.

The V and J genes are TRBV5-6 and TRBJ1-2, with TRBD1 identical over 7 bases. V was clipped by 3 bases and J by 1 base; unmatched bases: 6. The CDR3 sequence is 15 residues long. Germline values: CDR1 SGHDT, CDR2 YYEEEE. For the CDR3, the DNA is TGTGCCAGCAGCTCCCGACAGGGCTTTAACTATGGCTACACCTTC. Amino acids: CASSSRQGFNYGYTF.

Regarding this clone: A read error may account for a junction end that differs from germline. The gene calls are TRBV7-7 and TRBJ2-1, with 7 positions matching TRBD2. This CDR3 region has 15 residues. The germline gives CDR1 SSHAT, CDR2 FNYEAQ (reference sequence). The CDR3 loop reads CASSLGRGTLTEQFF. CDR3 sequence (DNA): TGTGCTAGCAGCTTAGGGCGGGGGACCCTTACAGAGCAGTTCTTC.

CDR3: CASRPGRGVTNEKLFF. In nucleotides, the CDR3 is TGTGCCAGCCGGCCGGGGAGAGGTGTGACTAATGAAAAACTGTTTTTT. The chain links TRBV5-8 to TRBJ1-4, with unresolved D. The CDR3 has 16 residues. V was trimmed by 7 bases and J by 2 bases, leaving 18 bases between them. In germline, CDR1 is SGHTS, CDR2 YDEGEE.

This clone is termed medium-sized. The chain has TRBV12-3 or TRBV12-4 and TRBJ2-3; maybe TRBD2 (6 bases). The ends were cut back, 5 bases at V and 8 bases at J, with 14 bases in the middle. This CDR3 contains 13 residues. CDR3 nucleotide sequence: TGTGCCAGCAGTCTCGGGAGTTGGGCTACGCAGTATTTT. It codes for CASSLGSWATQYF.

Written as DNA, the CDR3 is TGTGCCAGCAGTGACCCCCCTAGCGGGGGGCCGGGGAAAGATACGCAGTATTTT. Translating gives CASSDPPSGGPGKDTQYF. This chain joins TRBV6-4 and TRBJ2-3, with TRBD2 identical over 11 bases. CDR1 is MRHNA, CDR2 SNTAGT, per germline. The CDR3 consists of 18 residues. With 2 bases clipped from V and 5 bases from J, the junction kept 12 bases outside the gene matches.

This chain uses TRBV7-2 with TRBJ1-3; the match to TRBD1 covers 8 bases. This CDR3 is built from 17 residues. Germline-derived CDR1 and CDR2 are SGHTA and FQGNSA. Trimming removed 2 bases from V and 0 bases from J; junction bases left unmatched: 6. CDR3 sequence: CASSLMDRVSSGNTIYF. CDR3 nucleotides: TGTGCCAGCAGCTTAATGGACAGGGTGAGCTCTGGAAACACCATATATTTT.

This chain connects TRBV24-1 to TRBJ2-7; the match to TRBD1 covers 9 bases. Germline-derived CDR1 and CDR2 are KGHDR and SFDVKD. Unmatched junction bases numbered 5, after V lost 4 bases and J lost 5 bases. The length of the CDR3 is 14 residues. The DNA of the CDR3 is TGTGCCACCAGTGAACCGGGACAGGGCAACGAGCAGTACTTC. Protein: CATSEPGQGNEQYF.

This clone was seen just once. The V and J genes are TRBV7-3 and TRBJ2-1; 9 bases line up with TRBD2. The V segment lost 3 bases and the J segment 8 bases; nucleotides outside the gene matches: 5. Germline V gives CDR1 SGHTA, CDR2 FQGTGA. The CDR3 is made up of 14 amino acids. The CDR3 region is CASSFLAGVDEQFF. The CDR3 nucleotides are TGTGCCAGCAGCTTCTTAGCGGGAGTCGATGAGCAGTTCTTC.

V is TRBV9 and J is TRBJ2-3; 11 positions agree with TRBD2. From germline, CDR1 is SGDLS and CDR2 YYNGEE. After removal of 0 bases from V and 4 bases from J, the junction contained 4 bases not matched to a gene. The CDR3 contains 16 residues. Here the CDR3 reads CASSVAGSGRADTQYF. The CDR3, as DNA: TGTGCCAGCAGCGTAGCGGGTAGCGGGAGGGCAGATACGCAGTATTTT. Full variable domain (rest looked up from reference TRBV9 and TRBJ2-3): DSGVTQTPKHLITATGQRVTLRCSPRSGDLSVYWYQQSLDQGLQFLIQYYNGEERAKGNILERFSAQQFPDLHSELNLSSLELGDSALYFCASSVAGSGRADTQYFGPGTRLTVL.

CDR3 DNA sequence: TGTGCCAGTAGTACCGACAGGTCTGGCGGCACTGAAGCTTTCTTT. Translation: CASSTDRSGGTEAFF. The chain joins TRBV19 to TRBJ1-1, with D perhaps TRBD1 (6 bases). Germline values: CDR1 LNHDA, CDR2 SQIVND (reference sequence). V shed 4 bases and J shed 4 bases, with 16 bases lying between them. The CDR3 runs 15 residues. The complete variable domain, with remaining parts taken from reference TRBV19 and TRBJ1-1, reads DGGITQSPKYLFRKEGQNVTLSCEQNLNHDAMYWYRQDPGQGLRLIYYSQIVNDFQKGDIAEGYSVSREKKESFPLTVTSAQKNPTAFYLCASSTDRSGGTEAFFGQGTRLTVV.

The chain carries TRBV19 and TRBJ1-2; tentatively, D is TRBD1 (5 bases). CDR1 and CDR2 (germline): LNHDA, SQIVND (reference sequence). With 3 bases removed from V and 8 bases from J, the gap between germline ends came to 10 bases. CDR3 length: 12 residues. Here the CDR3 reads CASSIPGRGYTF. CDR3 nucleotide sequence: TGTGCCAGTAGTATTCCAGGGCGCGGCTACACCTTC.

The chain uses TRBV6-6 and TRBJ2-1; 14 bases align to TRBD2. The trim removed 7 bases at V and 7 bases at J, leaving 6 bases unmatched. The CDR3 spans 15 residues. The germline V gene encodes CDR1 MNHNY and CDR2 SVGAGI (reference sequence). The CDR3 DNA sequence: TGTGCCAGCACCCAGACTAGCGGGGGGGCTAATGAGCAGTTCTTC. The encoded protein is CASTQTSGGANEQFF.

This clone was observed once. This rearrangement joins TRBV7-3 to TRBJ2-1; TRBD2 agrees at 12 bases. This CDR3 contains 15 residues. Looked up from germline, CDR1 is SGHTA and CDR2 is FQGTGA. J gave up 8 bases and V 5 bases, and 7 bases lay outside the gene matches. The CDR3 protein is CASSRRTSGIDEQFF. The CDR3 DNA follows: TGTGCCAGCAGCCGTCGGACTAGCGGGATAGATGAGCAGTTCTTC.

This chain links TRBV6-6 with TRBJ2-7, with D perhaps matching TRBD2 (6 bases). The CDR3 runs 14 residues. Between the trimmed V and J ends, which lost 5 bases and 2 bases, there was a span of 13 bases. Germline CDR1 and CDR2: MNHNY and SVGAGI (reference sequence). The CDR3 reads CASSPLGGTYEQYF. CDR3 nucleotides: TGTGCCAGCAGTCCCCTGGGGGGTACCTACGAGCAGTACTTC.

The rearrangement joins TRBV7-2 to TRBJ1-6; D possibly corresponds to TRBD1 (5 bases). The CDR3 runs to 15 residues. CDR1 SGHTA and CDR2 FQGNSA come from the germline V gene. With 1 base removed from V and 10 bases from J, the gap between germline ends came to 14 bases. The CDR3 loop reads CASSLGAGSRSPLHF. CDR3 DNA: TGTGCCAGCAGCTTAGGGGCAGGGTCTCGGTCACCCCTCCACTTT.

The chain has TRBV21-1 and TRBJ2-3; TRBD2, as called in the table, went unchecked against the DNA. TRBV21-1 has pseudogene status. This CDR3 region has 16 residues. The CDR3 sequence: CASSTSGREETDTQYF. CDR3 DNA: TGTGCCAGCAGCACCTCGGGACGGGAGGAGACAGATACGCAGTATTTT.

The V gene is TRBV4-3, the J gene TRBJ2-2; tentatively, D is TRBD1 (6 bases). The length of the CDR3 is 16 residues. Germline V gene lookup returns CDR1 LGHNA and CDR2 YSLEER. The V end was cut by 0 bases, the J end by 4 bases, with 12 bases between. This CDR3 reads CASSQDLGASTGELFF. DNA of the CDR3: TGCGCCAGCAGCCAAGATTTGGGGGCCAGCACCGGGGAGCTGTTTTTT.

The gene calls are TRBV18 and TRBJ2-5, with 15 bases fitting TRBD2. There are 18 residues in the CDR3. J lost 1 base, V lost 0 bases, and 3 bases had no gene match. Looked up from germline, CDR1 is KGHSH and CDR2 is LQKENI. Here the CDR3 reads CASSPPGLAGGTQETQYF. For the CDR3, the DNA is TGTGCCAGCTCACCACCGGGACTAGCGGGGGGAACCCAAGAGACCCAGTACTTC.

The chain combines TRBV7-9 with TRBJ2-1; 8 bases align to TRBD1. The V and J ends lost 5 bases and 0 bases, in that order; junction bases with no gene match: 6. CDR3 length equals 16 residues. Germline CDR1 is SEHNR and CDR2 is FQNEAQ (reference sequence). This chain's CDR3 is CASSRPDRGSYNEQFF. CDR3 DNA: TGTGCCAGCAGCCGCCCTGACAGGGGCTCCTACAATGAGCAGTTCTTC. Using reference TRBV7-9 and TRBJ2-1 for the parts outside the CDR3, the full variable domain is DTGVSQNPRHKITKRGQNVTFRCDPISEHNRLYWYRQTLGQGPEFLTYFQNEAQLEKSRLLSDRFSAERPKGSFSTLEIQRTEQGDSAMYLCASSRPDRGSYNEQFFGPGTRLTVL.

This clone is a singleton in its sample. The gene calls are TRBV4-1 and TRBJ1-2; 8 bases match TRBD1. Germline assignment: CDR1 MGHRA and CDR2 YSYEKL. This CDR3 is built from 15 residues. Losses at the gene ends were 1 base for V and 4 bases for J; bases not matched to a gene: 5. The CDR3 loop reads CASSQGATGVYGYTF. CDR3 in DNA: TGCGCCAGCAGCCAAGGGGCGACAGGGGTCTATGGCTACACCTTC.

This chain uses TRBV10-1 with TRBJ2-7; 12 nucleotides align to TRBD2. The CDR3 totals 14 residues. V lost 3 bases, J lost 4 bases, and 1 base stayed unmatched. Germline V CDR1 and CDR2: WNHNN, SYGVQD (reference sequence). This CDR3 reads CASSDGLAGYEQYF. CDR3 DNA sequence: TGCGCCAGCAGTGACGGACTAGCGGGGTACGAGCAGTACTTC.

The V call is TRBV5-1, the J call TRBJ2-5; 8 nucleotides align to TRBD1. This CDR3 spans 14 amino acids. Trimming at V came to 4 bases and at J to 2 bases, leaving 4 bases not matched to a gene. Germline V gene data show CDR1 as SGHRS and CDR2 as YFSETQ. The CDR3 here is CASSAGQAQETQYF. CDR3 DNA: TGCGCCAGCAGCGCGGGACAGGCACAAGAGACCCAGTACTTC.

This chain connects TRBV4-1 to TRBJ2-7, with 7 bases aligning to TRBD1. There are 15 residues in the CDR3. J gave up 2 bases and V 4 bases, and 8 bases lay outside the gene matches. Germline V CDR1 and CDR2: MGHRA, YSYEKL. DNA for the CDR3: TGCGCCAGCAGCCTTGGGACAGCCGAGACCTACGAGCAGTACTTC. It codes for CASSLGTAETYEQYF.